Listed below are T cell receptor beta chains from one sample, sequenced in a study of blood T cell repertoires in COVID-19. Generated by immunoSEQ multiplex PCR, the TCRdb table keeps only in-frame clones and is missing some. The table includes over 100,000 clones, about 80% detected once. The sequencing sample was made of peripheral blood. These receptors were obtained from a woman of 80 years or more with acute or convalescent COVID-19. Each CDR3 is given with its conserved first and last residue. Each record gives: V gene, J gene, clone size, CDR3 length, D gene, CDR3 protein, CDR3 DNA. A D gene is named only where the DNA matches it firmly. Expanded clones get a size class; other rows say once, few or many, or leave the size out.

TRBV6-5	TRBJ1-4	.	15	.	CATRGAGLINEKLFF	TGTGCCACCCGGGGGGCGGGACTTATTAATGAAAAACTGTTTTTT
TRBV5-1	TRBJ2-1	.	14	.	CASRRLEPFDEQFF	TGCGCCAGCAGGCGACTAGAGCCTTTCGATGAGCAGTTCTTC
TRBV9	TRBJ2-7	.	15	TRBD1	CASSVAGTASYEQYF	TGTGCCAGCAGCGTAGCGGGGACAGCATCCTACGAGCAGTACTTC
TRBV10-3	TRBJ2-5	.	13	.	CAPRGPEAETQYF	TGTGCCCCAAGGGGCCCTGAGGCGGAGACCCAGTACTTC
TRBV5-4	TRBJ2-7	few	12	TRBD1	CALGGYPGEQYF	TGTGCCCTAGGGGGCTATCCGGGTGAGCAGTACTTC
TRBV4-2	TRBJ1-2	.	13	.	CASSPDSNYGYTF	TGTGCCAGCAGCCCTGACAGTAACTATGGCTACACCTTC
TRBV18	TRBJ2-3	.	12	.	CASSQGTDTQYF	TGTGCCAGCTCCCAGGGAACAGATACGCAGTATTTT
TRBV6-2/TRBV6-3	TRBJ2-1	once	16	TRBD2	CASSPYGTSVYNEQFF	TGTGCCAGCAGTCCATACGGGACTAGCGTCTACAATGAGCAGTTCTTC
TRBV30	TRBJ2-3	.	19	TRBD1	CAWGTTGTGGVKVPDTQYF	TGTGCCTGGGGTACTACCGGGACAGGGGGAGTTAAGGTACCAGATACGCAGTATTTT
TRBV2	TRBJ1-5	.	19	.	CASSAIPFDRTYSNQPQHF	TGTGCCAGCAGTGCGATTCCCTTTGACAGAACCTATAGCAATCAGCCCCAGCATTTT
TRBV3-1/TRBV3-2	TRBJ2-3	.	15	TRBD2	CASTGLAGEVGTQYF	TGTGCCAGTACTGGACTAGCGGGAGAAGTGGGTACGCAGTATTTT
TRBV2	TRBJ2-2	.	15	.	CASSPRQVNTGELFF	TGTGCCAGCAGTCCAAGACAAGTGAACACCGGGGAGCTGTTTTTT
TRBV27	TRBJ1-5	.	14	TRBD1	CASKGTGGFQPQHF	TGTGCCAGCAAGGGGACAGGGGGCTTTCAGCCCCAGCATTTT
TRBV9	TRBJ1-2	.	15	.	CASSADVQGPEGYTF	TGTGCCAGCAGCGCCGATGTACAGGGCCCTGAAGGCTACACCTTC
TRBV6-1	TRBJ1-4	.	14	.	CASSEDFRRGKLFF	TGTGCCAGCAGTGAGGACTTCCGTCGTGGAAAACTGTTTTTT
TRBV19	TRBJ2-1	few	16	TRBD2	CASSSQAGGPSGEQFF	TGTGCCAGTAGTAGTCAGGCGGGGGGCCCCAGTGGGGAGCAGTTCTTC
TRBV5-8	TRBJ1-1	.	15	.	CASSLYTQGPWAAFF	TGTGCCAGCAGCTTGTATACACAGGGACCCTGGGCGGCTTTCTTT
TRBV28	TRBJ2-1	.	15	TRBD2	CASRGGRDSYNEQFF	TGTGCCAGCAGGGGCGGGAGGGATTCCTACAATGAGCAGTTCTTC
TRBV5-6	TRBJ2-5	.	16	TRBD2	CASRAIGGREAETQYF	TGTGCCAGCAGAGCAATAGGTGGCCGGGAGGCAGAGACCCAGTACTTC
TRBV10-1	TRBJ2-7	.	16	.	CASSDRDTQCLYEQYF	TGCGCCAGCAGTGACCGGGACACCCAATGCCTCTACGAGCAGTACTTC
TRBV7-3	TRBJ2-2	.	16	TRBD2	CASSLTRTSGTGELFF	TGTGCCAGCAGCTTAACGAGGACTAGCGGAACCGGGGAGCTGTTTTTT
TRBV6-6	TRBJ1-3	.	14	TRBD1	CASSTTGAGNTIYF	TGTGCCAGCAGTACTACAGGGGCCGGAAACACCATATATTTT
TRBV7-2	TRBJ1-5	.	15	.	CASSLASRANQPQHF	TGTGCCAGCAGCTTAGCTTCGAGGGCAAATCAGCCCCAGCATTTT
TRBV4-1	TRBJ2-5	.	15	.	CASSQSGRPQETQYF	TGCGCCAGCAGCCAATCAGGGCGTCCTCAAGAGACCCAGTACTTC
TRBV12-3/TRBV12-4	TRBJ2-7	.	13	.	CASRPRGGYEQYF	TGTGCCAGCCGCCCGCGAGGGGGTTACGAGCAGTACTTC
TRBV6-6	TRBJ2-7	.	12	.	CASSPVANEQYF	TGTGCCAGCAGCCCCGTAGCGAACGAGCAGTACTTC
TRBV7-2	TRBJ1-5	few	15	.	CASSPNGGSGQPQHF	TGTGCCAGCAGCCCCAATGGGGGGTCTGGTCAGCCCCAGCATTTT
TRBV29-1	TRBJ2-3	.	13	TRBD2	CSVEGGSADTQYF	TGCAGCGTCGAGGGCGGGAGTGCAGATACGCAGTATTTT
TRBV5-8	TRBJ2-5	.	14	.	CASSPMVGQETQYF	TGTGCCAGCAGCCCCATGGTCGGGCAAGAGACCCAGTACTTC
TRBV7-3	TRBJ1-6	.	15	TRBD1	CASSLQGQGGSPLHF	TGTGCCAGCAGCTTGCAGGGACAGGGAGGCTCACCCCTCCACTTT
TRBV20-1	TRBJ1-4	.	15	.	CSASSGQATNEKLFF	TGCAGTGCTAGTTCCGGCCAGGCAACTAATGAAAAACTGTTTTTT
TRBV7-2	TRBJ2-3	.	16	.	CASSLSERGGHNTQYF	TGTGCCAGCAGCTTAAGCGAGAGGGGGGGCCATAATACGCAGTATTTT
TRBV24-1	TRBJ2-7	.	15	TRBD1	CATSPGTGYWYEQYF	TGTGCCACCAGTCCCGGGACAGGGTATTGGTACGAGCAGTACTTC
TRBV7-3	TRBJ1-3	.	14	.	CASSPSGSGNTIYF	TGTGCCAGCAGCCCTAGCGGCTCTGGAAACACCATATATTTT
TRBV6-6	TRBJ2-1	few	13	.	CASSYTSGHEQFF	TGTGCCAGCAGTTACACTTCAGGGCATGAGCAGTTCTTC
TRBV7-2	TRBJ1-4	.	14	.	CASSSQGLRQKLFF	TGTGCCAGCAGCTCACAGGGCCTTCGTCAAAAACTGTTTTTT
TRBV4-3	TRBJ2-2	.	18	.	CASSQEWSRGLNTGELFF	TGCGCCAGCAGCCAAGAATGGAGTAGGGGCCTGAACACCGGGGAGCTGTTTTTT
TRBV11-2	TRBJ2-1	.	16	TRBD2	CASSPVRGSNYNEQFF	TGTGCCAGCAGCCCTGTACGCGGGAGTAACTACAATGAGCAGTTCTTC
TRBV5-1	TRBJ2-1	few	20	TRBD2	CASSPPGLAGGPGGMDEQFF	TGCGCCAGCAGCCCGCCGGGACTAGCGGGAGGGCCAGGGGGGATGGATGAGCAGTTCTTC
TRBV6-5	TRBJ1-4	.	14	.	CASRRDFSNEKLFF	TGTGCCAGCAGGCGGGACTTCTCAAATGAAAAACTGTTTTTT
TRBV5-1	TRBJ1-5	.	16	TRBD1	CASSLDPRGTGGIEHF	TGCGCCAGCAGCTTGGATCCCAGGGGGACTGGAGGGATCGAGCATTTT
TRBV11-3	TRBJ2-5	.	13	.	CASSREYQETQYF	TGTGCCAGCAGCCGGGAGTACCAAGAGACCCAGTACTTC
TRBV6-6	TRBJ2-5	.	15	TRBD1	CASSYPGQGQETQYF	TGTGCCAGCAGTTATCCGGGACAGGGGCAGGAGACCCAGTACTTC
TRBV7-8	TRBJ1-3	.	13	.	CASSTSGGNTIYF	TGTGCCAGCAGCACCTCGGGTGGAAACACCATATATTTT
TRBV29-1	TRBJ2-1	.	15	TRBD2	CSVWGSGGVYNEQFF	TGCAGCGTGTGGGGGAGCGGGGGAGTCTACAATGAGCAGTTCTTC
TRBV28	TRBJ2-1	few	16	TRBD2	CASRVTLAGGSKGQFF	TGTGCCAGCAGGGTGACACTAGCGGGAGGGAGTAAGGGGCAGTTCTTC
TRBV6-5	TRBJ1-4	once	12	TRBD1	CASRAPTGELFF	TGTGCCAGCAGAGCCCCGACAGGGGAACTGTTTTTT
TRBV5-1	TRBJ1-6	.	15	.	CASSLEAGLDSPLHF	TGCGCCAGCAGCTTGGAAGCAGGGCTGGATTCACCCCTCCACTTT